A single sample is the source of the 2 T cell receptor beta chains below, sequenced in a study of blood T cell repertoires in COVID-19. Assay: immunoSEQ multiplex PCR; the TCRdb copy retains only in-frame clones and omits some. The top ten hold about 3.4% of the sample, which has 200,000 to 250,000 clones, approximately 80% seen once. Input material: PBMCs or T cells enriched from blood (not recorded which). The receptors were sampled from a woman in her sixties or seventies who had recovered from COVID-19.

The J gene is TRBJ2-3, the V gene TRBV10-3; D may be TRBD2 (5 bases). The CDR3 contains 14 residues. CDR1 and CDR2 (germline): ENHRY, SYGVKD. Trimming removed 10 bases from V and 4 bases from J, with 18 bases in between. The CDR3 DNA is TGTGCCACCGGTGTGGTAGAGGAGGCAGATACGCAGTATTTT. Translation: CATGVVEEADTQYF.

V is TRBV6-4 and J is TRBJ2-1, with D unclear. CDR1 and CDR2 (germline): MRHNA, SNTAGT. The V end lost 0 bases, the J end lost 12 bases, and 12 bases lay between the germline ends. The CDR3 consists of 13 residues. CDR3 nucleotides: TGTGCCAGCAGTGACTCTGCGCGGAATCGGCAGTTCTTC. Encoded protein: CASSDSARNRQFF.